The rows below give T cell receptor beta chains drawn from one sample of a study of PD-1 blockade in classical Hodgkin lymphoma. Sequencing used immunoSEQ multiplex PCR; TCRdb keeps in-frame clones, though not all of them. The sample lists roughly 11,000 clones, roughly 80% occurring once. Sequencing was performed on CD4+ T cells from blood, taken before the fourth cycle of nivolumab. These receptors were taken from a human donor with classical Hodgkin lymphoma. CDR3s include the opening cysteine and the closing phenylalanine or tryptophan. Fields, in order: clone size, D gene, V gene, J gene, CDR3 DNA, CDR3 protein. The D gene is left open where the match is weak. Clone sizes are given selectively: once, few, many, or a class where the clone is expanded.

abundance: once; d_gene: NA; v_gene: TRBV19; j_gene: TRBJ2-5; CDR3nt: TGTGCCAGTAGTATAAGAGACTTCTATCGTCAAGAGACCCAGTACTTC; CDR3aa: CASSIRDFYRQETQYF
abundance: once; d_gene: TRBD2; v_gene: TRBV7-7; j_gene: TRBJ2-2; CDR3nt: TGTGCTAGCGGCGGAGCGGGAAACACCGGGGAGCTGTTTTTT; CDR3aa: CASGGAGNTGELFF
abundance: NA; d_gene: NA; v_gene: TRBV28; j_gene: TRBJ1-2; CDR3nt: TGTGCCAGCAGTTATATCACACGCTCATATGGCTACACCTTC; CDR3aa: CASSYITRSYGYTF
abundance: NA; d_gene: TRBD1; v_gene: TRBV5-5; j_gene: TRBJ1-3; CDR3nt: TGTGCCAGCAGCCCCGGGACAGTATTCCCTGAGGCATCTGGAAACACCATATATTTT; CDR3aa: CASSPGTVFPEASGNTIYF
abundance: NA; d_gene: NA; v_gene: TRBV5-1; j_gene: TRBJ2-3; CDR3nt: TGCGCCAGCAGCTTAGCCGGGGCCACAGATACGCAGTATTTT; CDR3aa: CASSLAGATDTQYF
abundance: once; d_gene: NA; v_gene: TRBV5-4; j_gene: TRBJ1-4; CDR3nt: TGTGCCAGCAGCTTGAAGAACGGTGAAAAACTGTTTTTT; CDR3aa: CASSLKNGEKLFF
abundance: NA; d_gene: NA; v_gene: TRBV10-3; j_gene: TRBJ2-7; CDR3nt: TGTGCCATCAGTGGCGGCTACGAGCAGTACTTC; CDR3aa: CAISGGYEQYF
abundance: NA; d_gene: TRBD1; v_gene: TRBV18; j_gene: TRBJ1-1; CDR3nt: TGTGCCAGCTCACGCAGGACCGGACAGGTTAACACTGAAGCTTTCTTT; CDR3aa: CASSRRTGQVNTEAFF
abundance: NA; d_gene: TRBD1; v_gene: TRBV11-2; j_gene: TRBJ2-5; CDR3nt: TGTGCCAGCAGCTACCGGGACAGGTCGCAAGAGACCCAGTACTTC; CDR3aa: CASSYRDRSQETQYF
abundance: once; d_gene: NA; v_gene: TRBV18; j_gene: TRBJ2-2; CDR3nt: TGTGCCAGCTCACCAAGGGCGGACAACACCGGGGAGCTGTTTTTT; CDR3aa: CASSPRADNTGELFF
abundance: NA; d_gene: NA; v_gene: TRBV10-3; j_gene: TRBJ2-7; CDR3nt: TGTGCCATCAGTGACCCCCGCTACGAGCAGTACTTC; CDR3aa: CAISDPRYEQYF